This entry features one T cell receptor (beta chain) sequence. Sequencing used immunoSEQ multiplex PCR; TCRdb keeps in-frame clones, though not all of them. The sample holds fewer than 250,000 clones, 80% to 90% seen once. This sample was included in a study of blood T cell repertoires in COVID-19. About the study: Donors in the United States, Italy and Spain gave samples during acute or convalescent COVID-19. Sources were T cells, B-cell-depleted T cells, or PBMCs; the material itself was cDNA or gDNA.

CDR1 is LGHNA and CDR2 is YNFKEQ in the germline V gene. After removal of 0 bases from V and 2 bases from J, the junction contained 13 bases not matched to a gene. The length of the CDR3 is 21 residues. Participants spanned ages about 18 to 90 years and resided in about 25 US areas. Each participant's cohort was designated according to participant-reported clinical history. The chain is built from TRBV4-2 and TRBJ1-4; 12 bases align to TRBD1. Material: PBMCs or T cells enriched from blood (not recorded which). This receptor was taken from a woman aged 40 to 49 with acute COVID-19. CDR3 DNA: TGTGCCAGCAGCCAAGACAGGGCCGGGACAGGGGGCGTTGCGACTAATGAAAAACTGTTTTTT. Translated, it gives CASSQDRAGTGGVATNEKLFF.